The 24 T cell receptor beta chains below come from one sample, sequenced in a study of blood T cell repertoires in COVID-19. The method was immunoSEQ multiplex PCR; TCRdb's version includes in-frame clones alone and lacks a portion of them. Of tens of thousands of clones in the sample, approximately 79% are singletons; the top ten hold just over 2.5%. The sequenced material came from peripheral blood. These receptors were collected from a human donor with acute or convalescent COVID-19. The donor label of this sample is uncertain.

The V and J genes are TRBV19 and TRBJ2-7; possibly TRBD1 for D (6 bases). The V end lost 4 bases, the J end lost 4 bases, and 11 bases lay between the germline ends. Germline values: CDR1 LNHDA, CDR2 SQIVND (reference sequence). CDR3 length: 13 amino acids. CDR3 region: CASSKSRGYEQYF. In DNA form, the CDR3 reads TGTGCCAGTAGTAAGTCCAGGGGATACGAGCAGTACTTC.

The chain links TRBV28 to TRBJ2-7, with D possibly matching TRBD2 (5 bases). The V gene's germline CDR1 is MDHEN and CDR2 SYDVKM. V was cut by 6 bases and J by 3 bases, with 9 bases left in between. CDR3 length equals 12 residues. In nucleotides, the CDR3 is TGTGCCAGCAGCCCAGGACTCTACGAGCAGTACTTC. Translated: CASSPGLYEQYF.

A single count supports this clone. The chain has TRBV28 and TRBJ1-5, with D perhaps matching TRBD1 (5 bases). The CDR3 spans 14 residues. CDR1 is MDHEN, CDR2 SYDVKM, per germline. Trimming stripped 6 bases from V and 0 bases from J, with 9 bases between. The DNA of the CDR3 is TGTGCCAGCAGGGGGCAGGTTAGCAATCAGCCCCAGCATTTT. This translates into CASRGQVSNQPQHF.

J is TRBJ2-3 and V is TRBV7-8; 7 nucleotides agree with TRBD2. Germline values: CDR1 SGHVS, CDR2 FQNEAQ. This CDR3 has 14 residues. The trim removed 5 bases at V and 5 bases at J, leaving 7 bases unmatched. The CDR3 loop reads CASSPSGIVDTQYF. The CDR3 DNA sequence: TGTGCCAGCAGCCCCAGCGGGATAGTAGATACGCAGTATTTT.

Worth noting for this clone: One end of the junction is discordant with germline, which a read error may explain. This rearrangement joins TRBV7-7 to TRBJ2-1; TRBD1 matches 10 bases. CDR1 is SSHAT and CDR2 is FNYEAQ in the germline V gene (reference sequence). The CDR3 consists of 15 residues. The CDR3 coding sequence is TGTGCTAGCAGCCCGACAGGGGGCGGGTACAATGAGCAGTTCTTC. Translated, it gives CASSPTGGGYNEQFF.

The table lists this clone with a count of one. V is TRBV18 and J is TRBJ1-5, with D uncertain. Germline-derived CDR1 and CDR2 are KGHSH and LQKENI. The V and J ends lost 3 bases and 6 bases respectively, with 9 bases between them. The length of the CDR3 is 13 residues. The CDR3 DNA reads as TGTGCCAGCTCACCTCTAGAGGGTCAGCCCCAGCATTTT. Protein: CASSPLEGQPQHF. Looking up the rest from reference TRBV18 and TRBJ1-5 gives the full variable domain: NAGVMQNPRHLVRRRGQEARLRCSPMKGHSHVYWYRQLPEEGLKFMVYLQKENIIDESGMPKERFSAEFPKEGPSILRIQQVVRGDSAAYFCASSPLEGQPQHFGDGTRLSIL.

V usage is TRBV7-9 and J usage is TRBJ1-6, with D hard to call. The length of the CDR3 is 15 residues. Per germline, CDR1 SEHNR and CDR2 FQNEAQ (reference sequence). The V end lost 1 base, the J end lost 7 bases, and 11 bases lay between the germline ends. The CDR3 sequence is CASSLVGDGNSPLHF. The CDR3 DNA follows: TGTGCCAGCAGCTTAGTAGGAGACGGAAATTCACCCCTCCACTTT.

This clone was picked up a small number of times. The J gene is TRBJ1-2, the V gene TRBV28; 7 bases align to TRBD1. The CDR3 is 18 residues long. J was trimmed by 7 bases and V by 6 bases; bases with no gene match: 23. Germline-derived CDR1 and CDR2 are MDHEN and SYDVKM. CDR3 coding DNA: TGTGCCAGCAGCCACCGGTTGGGCAGGGGGTTTGAGTTGCGTGGCTACACCTTC. This codes for CASSHRLGRGFELRGYTF.

V usage is TRBV2 and J usage is TRBJ1-4; perhaps TRBD1 as D (6 bases). This CDR3 region has 16 residues. Germline values: CDR1 SNHLY, CDR2 FYNNEI. Trimming left V 7 bases short and J 0 bases short, with 15 bases between. The CDR3 is CASILDRRTTNEKLFF. The CDR3 nucleotides are TGTGCCAGCATCCTCGACAGGCGTACAACTAATGAAAAACTGTTTTTT.

This clone has just a few counts. The genes are TRBV30 and TRBJ2-2; 8 bases map to TRBD1. V was pared by 2 bases and J by 4 bases, with 15 bases of the junction left unmatched. This CDR3 is 18 amino acids long. Germline CDR1 and CDR2: GTSNPN and SVGIG (reference sequence). CDR3 DNA sequence: TGTGCCTGGAGTAAAGGCCCGAGACAGGGGTCGGGCACCGGGGAGCTGTTTTTT. Its translation: CAWSKGPRQGSGTGELFF.

CDR3 nucleotides: TGTGCCAGCAGCCCCTCAGCGGGAGGAGTCTTCGAGCAGTACTTC. It translates to CASSPSAGGVFEQYF. J is TRBJ2-7 and V is TRBV7-2, with TRBD2 matching over 9 bases. CDR3 length equals 15 residues. The junction had 11 bases not matched to a gene; V was cut back by 5 bases and J by 6 bases. Germline CDR1 and CDR2: SGHTA and FQGNSA.

The V and J genes are TRBV19 and TRBJ1-6; D possibly corresponds to TRBD1 (6 bases). The CDR3 is made up of 13 amino acids. The germline CDR1 and CDR2 sequences are LNHDA and SQIVND (reference sequence). V was trimmed by 7 bases and J by 10 bases, leaving 14 bases between them. The CDR3 nucleotides are TGTGCCAGTACTAAACAGGGAGAGTCACCCCTCCACTTT. Translation gives CASTKQGESPLHF.

The chain joins TRBV5-8 to TRBJ2-2, with 11 bases lining up with TRBD2. Germline-derived CDR1 and CDR2 are SGHTS and YDEGEE. The length of the CDR3 is 16 residues. The trim removed 5 bases at V and 1 base at J, leaving 4 bases unmatched. As DNA, the CDR3 is TGTGCCAGCAGTCGTACTAGCGGGGGGAACACCGGGGAGCTGTTTTTT. It translates to CASSRTSGGNTGELFF.

This chain joins TRBV6-1 and TRBJ1-4; D call uncertain. This CDR3 is built from 15 residues. Trimming removed 1 base from V and 8 bases from J, with 14 bases in between. Germline V gene sequence: CDR1 MNHNS, CDR2 SASEGT. The CDR3 DNA sequence: TGTGCCAGCAGTGAAGTGGCGGAGGTCAGCGAAAAACTGTTTTTT. It translates to CASSEVAEVSEKLFF.

This clone was detected only a few times. V gene TRBV6-2 or TRBV6-3 combines with J gene TRBJ1-4; D gene unclear. Trimming took off 6 bases at V and 5 bases at J, with 16 bases between the two ends. CDR3 length: 15 residues. Germline V lookup: CDR1 MNHEY, CDR2 SVGEGT. Here the CDR3 reads CASSLDWRVNEKLFF. In DNA, the CDR3 is TGTGCCAGCAGCCTCGATTGGAGGGTAAATGAAAAACTGTTTTTT.

This chain connects TRBV29-1 to TRBJ2-3; TRBD1 agrees at 9 bases. Trimming cost V 8 bases and J 7 bases; bases outside gene matches: 7. The CDR3 length is 12 residues. Germline CDR1 SQVTM, CDR2 ANQGSEA. The CDR3 spells CSLRQGGYTQYF. DNA of the CDR3: TGCAGCCTACGACAGGGGGGGTATACGCAGTATTTT.

The V call is TRBV9, the J call TRBJ2-3, with 7 bases matching TRBD1. V was pared by 6 bases and J by 0 bases, with 16 bases of the junction left unmatched. Per the germline V gene, CDR1 is SGDLS and CDR2 is YYNGEE. The CDR3 is 18 residues long. CDR3 sequence (DNA): TGTGCCAGCAACTTGAGGCCGACAGGGCGATATAGCACAGATACGCAGTATTTT. This codes for CASNLRPTGRYSTDTQYF.

The chain couples TRBV28 to TRBJ2-1; D might be TRBD2 (5 bases). The CDR3 consists of 13 residues. The V end was cut by 7 bases, the J end by 1 base, with 8 bases between. CDR1 and CDR2 (germline): MDHEN, SYDVKM. The CDR3 DNA sequence: TGTGCCAGCAAAGGGAGATCCTACAATGAGCAGTTCTTC. This encodes CASKGRSYNEQFF.

This clone was counted once. This chain joins TRBV19 and TRBJ1-2; 8 bases map to TRBD1. V lost 2 bases and J lost 4; bases outside the gene matches: 12. Germline V gene data show CDR1 as LNHDA and CDR2 as SQIVND (reference sequence). CDR3 length: 17 residues. The CDR3 sequence is CASSISGVGQVPYGYTF. The CDR3 coding sequence is TGTGCCAGTAGTATATCAGGCGTGGGACAGGTCCCCTATGGCTACACCTTC.

The V call is TRBV11-2, the J call TRBJ1-5, with 12 bases fitting TRBD1. The V gene's germline CDR1 is SGHAT and CDR2 FQNNGV. This CDR3 is built from 16 residues. Trimming took 1 base from V and 7 from J; bases not matched to a gene: 5. The CDR3 loop reads CASSLVGTGGGQPQHF. CDR3 in DNA: TGTGCCAGCAGCTTAGTTGGGACAGGGGGCGGACAGCCCCAGCATTTT.

This clone appeared a few times. This chain uses TRBV11-2 with TRBJ2-1; 7 bases match TRBD1. The CDR3 has 13 amino acids. Trimming took 4 bases from V and 9 from J; bases not matched to a gene: 6. CDR1 is SGHAT and CDR2 is FQNNGV in the germline V gene. The DNA for the CDR3 is TGTGCCAGCAGCTCCGACAGGGCCCGTGAGCAGTTCTTC. Its protein product is CASSSDRAREQFF. The variable domain in full, completed from reference TRBV11-2 and TRBJ2-1, reads EAGVAQSPRYKIIEKRQSVAFWCNPISGHATLYWYQQILGQGPKLLIQFQNNGVVDDSQLPKDRFSAERLKGVDSTLKIQPAKLEDSAVYLCASSSDRAREQFFGPGTRLTVL.

This chain uses TRBV7-3 with TRBJ1-1; unclear D gene. From germline, CDR1 is SGHTA and CDR2 FQGTGA. This CDR3 spans 14 amino acids. V shed 2 bases and J shed 4 bases, with 11 bases lying between them. The CDR3: CASSLPQRSTEAFF. CDR3 sequence (DNA): TGTGCCAGCAGCTTACCCCAGCGGAGCACTGAAGCTTTCTTT.

Only a few counts were recorded for this clone. The chain has TRBV6-2 or TRBV6-3 and TRBJ2-5, with 9 bases aligning to TRBD2. Germline CDR1 and CDR2: MNHEY and SVGEGT. The CDR3 has 16 amino acids. V trimming: 2 bases; J trimming: 5 bases; junction bases outside the gene matches: 9. Here the CDR3 DNA reads TGTGCCAGCAGTTACCCGACAGCGGGAGGTAGGGAGACCCAGTACTTC. It translates to CASSYPTAGGRETQYF.

The V gene is TRBV18, the J gene TRBJ1-3; TRBD1 aligns across 8 bases. The CDR3 sequence is 15 residues long. Germline trimming cut 3 bases from V and 9 bases from J; bases unmatched to any gene: 10. Germline CDR1 is KGHSH and CDR2 is LQKENI. In nucleotides, the CDR3 is TGTGCCAGCTCACCCGGGACAGGCGGCCGAAGCACCATATATTTT. It is translated as CASSPGTGGRSTIYF.